Given below is one T cell receptor (beta chain) in context. The antigen is not known. The sample belongs to a study of T-cell memory formation after mild COVID-19. Across the study: The TCR clusters were mostly specific to one donor.

5'RACE with constant-segment primers yielded barcoded, UMI-tagged TCR alpha and TCR beta cDNA libraries. TCRdb re-called the 5' RACE reads with MiXCR, one entry per CDR3 protein. The table has approximately 570,000 distinct CDR3 sequences, around 17% seen once. Overall study findings and caveats: The SARS-CoV-2 specificity of second-wave clones reaching peak at day 37 remained unverified.

Germline V gene data show CDR1 as MNHEY and CDR2 as SVGAGI. The CDR3 has 14 amino acids. The V and J ends lost 6 bases and 7 bases respectively, with 15 bases between them. The material sequenced was PBMCs or a T cell subset sorted from them (not recorded which). This receptor was obtained from an adult woman who had mild COVID-19 (a few samples of this study predate the infection). Cell type and time point are not known. This sequence joins TRBV6-5 and TRBJ1-4; D is perhaps TRBD1 (5 bases). Here the CDR3 DNA reads TGTGCCAGCAGCTCCGGGGCCGGTGGTGAAAAACTGTTTTTT. Amino acids: CASSSGAGGEKLFF.